Sequencing of this TCR beta chain was carried out in a study of T cells in Graves' hyperthyroidism and ophthalmopathy. V lost 2 bases and J lost 0; bases outside the gene matches: 10. Germline lookup yields CDR1 SEHNR and CDR2 FQNEAQ (reference sequence). This CDR3 is built from 18 residues. This clonotype has a count of ten or more. TCR beta CDR3 sequences were amplified from RNA transcripts. With the HTBI primer set, the TCR CDR3 went through a first round of RT-PCR. TCRdb analysed the multiplex PCR reads with MiXCR anew, one entry per CDR3 protein. The table has about 380,000 distinct CDR3 sequences, around 13% seen once.

This chain joins TRBV7-9 and TRBJ2-3, with 8 bases matching TRBD2. Specimen: blood. This clonotype was sampled from a woman aged 60-75 years with Graves' hyperthyroidism. The CDR3 protein is CASSLTGGSITSTDTQYF. For the CDR3, the DNA is TGTGCCAGCAGCTTAACGGGGGGGTCGATCACTAGCACAGATACGCAGTATTTT. Complete variable domain (other parts from reference TRBV7-9 and TRBJ2-3): DTGVSQNPRHKITKRGQNVTFRCDPISEHNRLYWYRQTLGQGPEFLTYFQNEAQLEKSRLLSDRFSAERPKGSFSTLEIQRTEQGDSAMYLCASSLTGGSITSTDTQYFGPGTRLTVL.